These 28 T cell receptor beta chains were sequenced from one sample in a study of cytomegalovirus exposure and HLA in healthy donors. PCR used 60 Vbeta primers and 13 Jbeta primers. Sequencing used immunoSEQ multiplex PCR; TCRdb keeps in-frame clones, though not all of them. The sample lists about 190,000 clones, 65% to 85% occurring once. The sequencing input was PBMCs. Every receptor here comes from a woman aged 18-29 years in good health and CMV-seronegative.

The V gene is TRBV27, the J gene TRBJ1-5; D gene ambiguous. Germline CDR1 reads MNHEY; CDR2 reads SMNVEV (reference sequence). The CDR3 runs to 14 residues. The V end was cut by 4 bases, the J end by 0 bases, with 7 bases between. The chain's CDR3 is CASSSQYSNQPQHF. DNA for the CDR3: TGTGCCAGCAGTTCACAGTATAGCAATCAGCCCCAGCATTTT.

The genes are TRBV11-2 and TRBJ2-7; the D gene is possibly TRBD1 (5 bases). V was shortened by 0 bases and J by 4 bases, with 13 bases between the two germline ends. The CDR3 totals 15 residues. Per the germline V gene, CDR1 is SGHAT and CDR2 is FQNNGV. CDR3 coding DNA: TGTGCCAGCAGCTTAGAACGTCAGGGAACGTACGAGCAGTACTTC. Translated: CASSLERQGTYEQYF.

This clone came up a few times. CDR3 region: CASRRGSSYEQYF. CDR3 DNA sequence: TGTGCCAGCCGCAGGGGGAGCTCCTACGAGCAGTACTTC. The J gene is TRBJ2-5, the V gene TRBV27, with 7 positions matching TRBD1. Near its end, the DNA agrees better with TRBJ2-7, so the J call may be wrong. Germline CDR1 and CDR2: MNHEY and SMNVEV (reference sequence). CDR3 size: 13 residues.

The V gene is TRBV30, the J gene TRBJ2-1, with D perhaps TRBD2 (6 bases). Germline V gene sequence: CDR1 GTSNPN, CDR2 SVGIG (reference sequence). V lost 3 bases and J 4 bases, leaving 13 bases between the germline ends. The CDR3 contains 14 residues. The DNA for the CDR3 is TGTGCCTGGAGAAGTGGCGGGAAATACAATGAGCAGTTCTTC. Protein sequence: CAWRSGGKYNEQFF. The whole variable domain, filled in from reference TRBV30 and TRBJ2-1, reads SQTIHQWPATLVQPVGSPLSLECTVEGTSNPNLYWYRQAAGRGLQLLFYSVGIGQISSEVPQNLSASRPQDRQFILSSKKLLLSDSGFYLCAWRSGGKYNEQFFGPGTRLTVL.

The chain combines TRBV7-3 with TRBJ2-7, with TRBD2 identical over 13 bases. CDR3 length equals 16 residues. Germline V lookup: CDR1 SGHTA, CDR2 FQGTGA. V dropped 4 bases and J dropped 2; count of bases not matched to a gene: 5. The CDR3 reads CASSCIGLAGAYEQYF. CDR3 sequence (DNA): TGTGCCAGCAGCTGCATTGGACTAGCGGGAGCCTACGAGCAGTACTTC.

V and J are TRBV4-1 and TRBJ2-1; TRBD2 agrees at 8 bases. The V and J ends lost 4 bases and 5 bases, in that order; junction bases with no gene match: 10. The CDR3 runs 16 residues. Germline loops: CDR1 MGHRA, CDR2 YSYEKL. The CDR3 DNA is TGCGCCAGCAGCCGCAGGACTAGCAGCGGAAACAATGAGCAGTTCTTC. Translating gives CASSRRTSSGNNEQFF.

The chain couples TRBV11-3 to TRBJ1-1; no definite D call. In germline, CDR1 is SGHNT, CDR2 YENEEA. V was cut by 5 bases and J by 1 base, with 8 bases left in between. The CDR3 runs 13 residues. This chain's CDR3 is CASSQTQNTEAFF. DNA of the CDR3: TGTGCCAGCAGCCAAACACAGAACACTGAAGCTTTCTTT.

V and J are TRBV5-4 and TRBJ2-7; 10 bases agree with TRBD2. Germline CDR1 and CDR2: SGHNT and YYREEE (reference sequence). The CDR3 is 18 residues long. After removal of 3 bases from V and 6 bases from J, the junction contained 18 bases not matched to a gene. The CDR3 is CASSSPGLADSRWGEQYF. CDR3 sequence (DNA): TGTGCCAGCAGCTCCCCCGGACTAGCGGACTCTAGATGGGGCGAGCAGTACTTC.

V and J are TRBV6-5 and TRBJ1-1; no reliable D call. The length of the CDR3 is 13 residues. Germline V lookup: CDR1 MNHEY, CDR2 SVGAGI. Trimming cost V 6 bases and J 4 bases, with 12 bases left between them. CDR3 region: CASSPDSRTEAFF. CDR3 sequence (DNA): TGTGCCAGCAGCCCGGACTCGCGCACTGAAGCTTTCTTT.

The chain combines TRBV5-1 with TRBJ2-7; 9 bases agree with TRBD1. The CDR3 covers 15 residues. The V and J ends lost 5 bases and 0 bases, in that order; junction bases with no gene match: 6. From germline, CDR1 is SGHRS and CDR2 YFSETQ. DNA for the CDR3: TGCGCCAGCAGTTTTACAGGGGGCGTCTCCTACGAGCAGTACTTC. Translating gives CASSFTGGVSYEQYF.

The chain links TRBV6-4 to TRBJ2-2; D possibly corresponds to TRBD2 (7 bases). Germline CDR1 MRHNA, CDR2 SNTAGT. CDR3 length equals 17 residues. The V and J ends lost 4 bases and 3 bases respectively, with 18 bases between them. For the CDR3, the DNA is TGTGCCAGCAGTGTTTACGGGGGGCCGGATTACACCGGGGAGCTGTTTTTT. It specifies CASSVYGGPDYTGELFF.

The CDR3 coding sequence is TGCGCCAGCAGTGAATATCAGGGACAGGGGATGAGCGAGCAGTACTTC. It is translated as CASSEYQGQGMSEQYF. The V gene is TRBV10-1, the J gene TRBJ2-7, with 10 bases lining up with TRBD1. The CDR3 runs to 16 residues. V shed 3 bases, J shed 6 bases, and the junction held 11 bases outside the gene matches. Germline CDR1 reads WNHNN; CDR2 reads SYGVQD (reference sequence).

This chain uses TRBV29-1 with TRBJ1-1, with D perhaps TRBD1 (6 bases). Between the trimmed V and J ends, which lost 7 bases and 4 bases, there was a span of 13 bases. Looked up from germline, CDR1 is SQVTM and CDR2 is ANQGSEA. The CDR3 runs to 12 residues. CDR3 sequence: CSARVGGTEAFF. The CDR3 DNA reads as TGCAGCGCCCGGGTAGGGGGCACTGAAGCTTTCTTT. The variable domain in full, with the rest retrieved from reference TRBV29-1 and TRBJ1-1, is SAVISQKPSRDICQRGTSLTIQCQVDSQVTMMFWYRQQPGQSLTLIATANQGSEATYESGFVIDKFPISRPNLTFSTLTVSNMSPEDSSIYLCSARVGGTEAFFGQGTRLTVV.

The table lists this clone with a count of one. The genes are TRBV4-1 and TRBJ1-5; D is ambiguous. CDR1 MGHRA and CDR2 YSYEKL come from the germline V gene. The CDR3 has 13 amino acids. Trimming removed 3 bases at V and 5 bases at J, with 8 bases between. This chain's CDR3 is CASSHGRDQPQHF. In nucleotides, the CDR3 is TGCGCCAGCAGCCACGGTAGAGATCAGCCCCAGCATTTT.

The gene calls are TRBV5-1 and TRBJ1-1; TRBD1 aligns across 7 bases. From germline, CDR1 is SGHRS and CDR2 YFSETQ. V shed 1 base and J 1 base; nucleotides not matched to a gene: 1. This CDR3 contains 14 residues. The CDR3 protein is CASSLRGQNTEAFF. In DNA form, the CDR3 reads TGCGCCAGCAGCTTGAGGGGGCAGAACACTGAAGCTTTCTTT.

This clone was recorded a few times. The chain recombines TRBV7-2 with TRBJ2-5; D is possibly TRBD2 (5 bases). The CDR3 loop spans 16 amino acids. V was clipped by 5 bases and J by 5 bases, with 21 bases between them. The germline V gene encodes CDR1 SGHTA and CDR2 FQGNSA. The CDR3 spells CASSHRWDSEYETQYF. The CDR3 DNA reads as TGTGCCAGCAGCCATAGGTGGGATAGCGAATACGAGACCCAGTACTTC.

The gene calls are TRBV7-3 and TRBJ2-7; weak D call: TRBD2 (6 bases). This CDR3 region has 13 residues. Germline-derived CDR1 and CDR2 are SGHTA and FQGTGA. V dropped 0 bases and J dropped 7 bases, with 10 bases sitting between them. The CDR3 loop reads CASSLTAAGEQYF. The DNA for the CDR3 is TGTGCCAGCAGCTTAACAGCGGCGGGGGAGCAGTACTTC.

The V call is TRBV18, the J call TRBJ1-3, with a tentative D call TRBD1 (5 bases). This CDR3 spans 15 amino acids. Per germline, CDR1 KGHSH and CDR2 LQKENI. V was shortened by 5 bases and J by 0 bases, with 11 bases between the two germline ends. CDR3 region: CASSGTGVSGNTIYF. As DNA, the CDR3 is TGTGCCAGCTCAGGTACAGGAGTCTCTGGAAACACCATATATTTT.

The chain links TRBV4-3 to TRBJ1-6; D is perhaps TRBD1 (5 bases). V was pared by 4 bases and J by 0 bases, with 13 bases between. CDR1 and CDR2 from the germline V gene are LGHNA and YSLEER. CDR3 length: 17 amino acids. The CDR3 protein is CASSPGALSSYNSPLHF. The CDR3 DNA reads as TGCGCCAGCAGCCCTGGGGCCCTAAGCTCCTATAATTCACCCCTCCACTTT.

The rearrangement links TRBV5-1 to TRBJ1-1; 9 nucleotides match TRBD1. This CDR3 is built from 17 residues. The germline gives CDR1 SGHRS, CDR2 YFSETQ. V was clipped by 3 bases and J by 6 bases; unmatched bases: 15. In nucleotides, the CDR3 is TGCGCCAGCAGCTCCACAGTCCCGGGACAGGGACGACCTGAAGCTTTCTTT. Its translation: CASSSTVPGQGRPEAFF. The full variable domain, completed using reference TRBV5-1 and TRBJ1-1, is KAGVTQTPRYLIKTRGQQVTLSCSPISGHRSVSWYQQTPGQGLQFLFEYFSETQRNKGNFPGRFSGRQFSNSRSEMNVSTLELGDSALYLCASSSTVPGQGRPEAFFGQGTRLTVV.

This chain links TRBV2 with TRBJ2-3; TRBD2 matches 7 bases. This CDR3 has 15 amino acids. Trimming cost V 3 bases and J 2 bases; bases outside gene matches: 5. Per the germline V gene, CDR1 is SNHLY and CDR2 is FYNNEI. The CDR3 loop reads CASSERLAHTDTQYF. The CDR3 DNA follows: TGTGCCAGCAGTGAGCGACTAGCTCACACAGATACGCAGTATTTT. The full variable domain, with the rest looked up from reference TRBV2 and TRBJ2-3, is EPEVTQTPSHQVTQMGQEVILRCVPISNHLYFYWYRQILGQKVEFLVSFYNNEISEKSEIFDDQFSVERPDGSNFTLKIRSTKLEDSAMYFCASSERLAHTDTQYFGPGTRLTVL.

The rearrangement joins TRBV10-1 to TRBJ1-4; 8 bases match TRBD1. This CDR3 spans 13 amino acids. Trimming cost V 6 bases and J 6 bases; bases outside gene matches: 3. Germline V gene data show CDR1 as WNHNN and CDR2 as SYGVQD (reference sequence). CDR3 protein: CASSLDRDEKLFF. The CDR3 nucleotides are TGCGCCAGCAGCTTGGACAGGGATGAAAAACTGTTTTTT.

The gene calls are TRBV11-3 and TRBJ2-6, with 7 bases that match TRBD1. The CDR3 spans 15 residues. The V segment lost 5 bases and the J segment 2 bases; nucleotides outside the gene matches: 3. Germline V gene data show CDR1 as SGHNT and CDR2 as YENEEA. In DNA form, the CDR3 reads TGTGCCAGCAGCAAGACAGGGACTGGGGCCAACGTCCTGACTTTC. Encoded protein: CASSKTGTGANVLTF.

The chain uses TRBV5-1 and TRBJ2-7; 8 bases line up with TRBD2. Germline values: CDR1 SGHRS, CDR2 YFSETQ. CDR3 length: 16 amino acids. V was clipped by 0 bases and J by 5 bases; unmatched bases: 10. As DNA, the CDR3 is TGCGCCAGCAGCTTGGGGGGCGGGGGGCTGATCAACGAGCAGTACTTC. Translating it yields CASSLGGGGLINEQYF.

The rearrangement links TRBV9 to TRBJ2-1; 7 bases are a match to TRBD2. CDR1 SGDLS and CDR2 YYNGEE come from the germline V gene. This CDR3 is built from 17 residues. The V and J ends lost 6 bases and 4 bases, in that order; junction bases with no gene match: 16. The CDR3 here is CASNKEPRLAEYNEQFF. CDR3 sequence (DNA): TGTGCCAGCAATAAGGAACCGAGGCTAGCGGAGTACAATGAGCAGTTCTTC.

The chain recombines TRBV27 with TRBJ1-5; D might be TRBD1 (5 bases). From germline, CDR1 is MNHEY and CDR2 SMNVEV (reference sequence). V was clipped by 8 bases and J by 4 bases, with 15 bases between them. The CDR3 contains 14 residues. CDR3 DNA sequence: TGTGCCAGCCCTTCTCCGACAGAAAATCAGCCCCAGCATTTT. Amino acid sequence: CASPSPTENQPQHF.

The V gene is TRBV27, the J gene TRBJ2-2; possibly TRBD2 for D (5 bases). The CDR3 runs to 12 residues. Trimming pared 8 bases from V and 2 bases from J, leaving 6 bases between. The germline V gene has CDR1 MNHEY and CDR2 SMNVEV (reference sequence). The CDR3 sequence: CASGRNTGELFF. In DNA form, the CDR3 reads TGTGCCAGCGGGAGAAACACCGGGGAGCTGTTTTTT.

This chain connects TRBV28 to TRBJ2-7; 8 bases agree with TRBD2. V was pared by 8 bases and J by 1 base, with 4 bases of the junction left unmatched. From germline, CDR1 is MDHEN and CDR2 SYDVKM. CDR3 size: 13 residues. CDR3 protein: CASRGGLSYEQYF. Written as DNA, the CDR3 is TGTGCCAGCCGGGGGGGACTTTCCTACGAGCAGTACTTC.